Following are 5 T cell receptor beta chains from one sample sequenced in a study of T cells after yellow fever vaccination (dated by TCRdb to about 2019). According to the study, the label for this sample's treatment or condition signals: live attenuated yellow fever vaccine strain. To prepare the library, 5' RACE was applied. These reads were obtained on an Illumina HiSeq 2500. TCRdb redid the processing of the public reads, applying fastp at Q25 and MiXCR, and retained in-frame beta chains. Rows are combined by CDR3 protein, so each entry shows the most common genes and DNA. Counted in this sample were approximately 12,000 distinct CDR3 sequences; 4% to 6% of them appeared once. The ten most abundant clones make up 51% of the sample. The source was PBMCs, either bulk or a sorted T-cell subset (CD4+, CD8+, memory, or dextramer-sorted; not recorded which), collected 45 days after the yellow fever booster vaccination. Receptor source: a man younger than 45 who received the YFV17D yellow fever vaccine.

This clonotype was seen ten or more times. The gene calls are TRBV5-1 and TRBJ2-6; maybe TRBD2 (5 bases). V lost 4 bases and J lost 0, with 11 bases in between. Germline V gives CDR1 SGHRS, CDR2 YFSETQ. The CDR3 covers 16 residues. CDR3 nucleotides: TGCGCCAGCAGCCCGCGAGGACTCTCTGGGGCCAACGTCCTGACTTTC. Residues: CASSPRGLSGANVLTF.

In this sample, this clonotype turned up many times. The chain has TRBV12-3 or TRBV12-4 and TRBJ2-6; 8 bases align to TRBD1. Trimming took 6 bases from V and 0 from J; bases not matched to a gene: 7. The CDR3 covers 17 residues. The CDR3 sequence: CASRPTGGISGANVLTF. The CDR3 coding sequence is TGTGCCAGCAGGCCTACAGGGGGAATCTCTGGGGCCAACGTCCTGACTTTC.

This clonotype was seen many times. The genes are TRBV28 and TRBJ1-6; D is perhaps TRBD1 (5 bases). The CDR3 runs 12 residues. Per the germline V gene, CDR1 is MDHEN and CDR2 is SYDVKM. The V gene lost 5 bases and the J gene lost 14 bases, with 13 bases spanning the gap. This chain's CDR3 is CASSGGVVSLHF. CDR3 DNA: TGTGCCAGCAGTGGGGGTGTCGTTTCCCTCCACTTT.

This clonotype was detected many times. The genes are TRBV7-3 and TRBJ2-7, with D perhaps matching TRBD1 or TRBD2 (6 bases each). Germline CDR1 and CDR2: SGHTA and FQGTGA. The CDR3 runs 15 residues. V lost 0 bases, J lost 3 bases, and 12 bases lay in between. The CDR3 nucleotides are TGTGCCAGCAGCTTAACAGGAGGGGGTAACTACGAGCAGTACTTC. Amino acid sequence: CASSLTGGGNYEQYF.

This clonotype was seen at least ten times. The CDR3 coding sequence is TGTGCCAGCAGCCCCCGCTCCACCCCCTACAATGAGCAGTTCTTC. Amino acid sequence: CASSPRSTPYNEQFF. The V call is TRBV7-6, the J call TRBJ2-1, with D unresolved. There are 15 residues in the CDR3. V lost 5 bases and J 2 bases, leaving 13 bases between the germline ends. Per the germline V gene, CDR1 is SGHVS and CDR2 is FNYEAQ. Supplemented by reference TRBV7-6 and TRBJ2-1, the full variable domain reads GAGVSQSPRYKVTKRGQDVALRCDPISGHVSLYWYRQALGQGPEFLTYFNYEAQQDKSGLPNDRFSAERPEGSISTLTIQRTEQRDSAMYRCASSPRSTPYNEQFFGPGTRLTVL.